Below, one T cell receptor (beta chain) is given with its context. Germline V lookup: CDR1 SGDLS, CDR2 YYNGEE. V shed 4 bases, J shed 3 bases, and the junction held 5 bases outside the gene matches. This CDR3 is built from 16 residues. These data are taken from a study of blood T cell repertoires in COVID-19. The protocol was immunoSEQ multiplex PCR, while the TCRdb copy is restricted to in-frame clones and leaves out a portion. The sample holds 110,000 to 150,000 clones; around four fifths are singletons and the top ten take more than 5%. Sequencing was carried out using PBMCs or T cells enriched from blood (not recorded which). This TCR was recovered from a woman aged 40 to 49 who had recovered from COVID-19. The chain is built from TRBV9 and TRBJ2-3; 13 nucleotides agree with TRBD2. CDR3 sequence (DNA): TGTGCCAGCAGCAGGACTAGCGGGAGTTCGACAGATACGCAGTATTTT. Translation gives CASSRTSGSSTDTQYF.